The T cell receptor (beta chain) described here comes from a study of cytomegalovirus exposure and HLA in healthy donors. Study-wide results and caveats: In vitro data verified three CMV-associated chains as specific for CMV antigens. The study flagged fewer than 200 TCR beta chains as cytomegalovirus-associated.

The CDR3 sequence is 15 residues long. From germline, CDR1 is SGHVS and CDR2 FNYEAQ. V was shortened by 2 bases and J by 4 bases, with 14 bases between the two germline ends. As regards this clone: Its matching antigen is unknown.

TCRdb's copy holds only in-frame clones and misses some; the assay was immunoSEQ multiplex PCR. The sample holds approximately 120,000 clones, 88% seen once. Sequencing was performed on PBMCs. The J gene is TRBJ2-5, the V gene TRBV7-6; D might be TRBD1 (5 bases). This receptor was taken from a woman under 30 in good health and CMV-seronegative. The CDR3 loop is CASSLSYGRGETQYF. CDR3 DNA: TGTGCCAGCAGCTTATCGTATGGTAGGGGAGAGACCCAGTACTTC.